These 11 T cell receptor beta chains were all obtained from the same sample, sequenced in a study of Ad26.COV2.S vaccination and SARS-CoV-2 variants. The treatment was: some 20 received Ad26.COV2.S at low or high dose, single or two shots; five or six received placebo; per-sample allocation not given. Samples came from day 63 after the first vaccine or placebo injection. The protocol was immunoSEQ multiplex PCR, while the TCRdb copy is restricted to in-frame clones and leaves out a portion. Found here are hundreds of thousands of clones, 89% of them singletons; the top ten hold about 2.5%. Sequencing used peripheral blood, obtained in a trial of Ad26.COV2.S vaccine versus placebo. The origin of the receptors is a person between 18 and 65 years old who received the Ad26.COV2.S COVID-19 vaccine or a placebo.

The chain joins TRBV4-1 to TRBJ1-6; D is ambiguous. Trimming pared 6 bases from V and 0 bases from J, leaving 12 bases between. Germline assignment: CDR1 MGHRA and CDR2 YSYEKL. This CDR3 is 16 amino acids long. CDR3 region: CASRKAEGSYNSPLHF. The DNA of the CDR3 is TGCGCCAGCAGAAAGGCGGAGGGCTCCTATAATTCACCCCTCCACTTT.

This chain joins TRBV7-8 and TRBJ2-7; tentatively, D is TRBD2 (6 bases). CDR1 and CDR2 from the germline V gene are SGHVS and FQNEAQ. V was clipped by 2 bases and J by 6 bases, with 11 bases between them. This CDR3 contains 13 residues. CDR3 coding DNA: TGTGCCAGCAGCTTACGTCTGGGAGGCGAGCAGTACGTC. Protein sequence: CASSLRLGGEQYV.

The genes are TRBV5-1 and TRBJ2-7, with TRBD1 matching 7 bases. The germline gives CDR1 SGHRS, CDR2 YFSETQ. This CDR3 contains 14 residues. The junction had 8 bases not matched to a gene; V was cut back by 4 bases and J by 4 bases. The CDR3 loop reads CASSEERGPYEQYF. The CDR3 coding sequence is TGCGCCAGCAGCGAGGAAAGGGGGCCTTACGAGCAGTACTTC.

This chain joins TRBV21-1 and TRBJ2-5; TRBD1, the table's D call, was not compared with the DNA. TRBV21-1 is labeled a pseudogene. The CDR3 is made up of 13 amino acids. In nucleotides, the CDR3 is TGTGCCAGCAGCAAAGTAGGGGAAGAGACCCAGTACTTC. Its translation is CASSKVGEETQYF.

CDR3 protein: CASSLYRALNTGELFF. The CDR3 DNA sequence: TGCGCCAGCAGCTTGTACAGGGCCCTCAACACCGGGGAGCTGTTTTTT. The rearrangement joins TRBV5-1 to TRBJ2-2, with a weak D call TRBD1 (6 bases). The germline V gene has CDR1 SGHRS and CDR2 YFSETQ. Trimming pared 1 base from V and 2 bases from J, leaving 12 bases between. This CDR3 has 16 residues.

This clone occurred a few times. The gene calls are TRBV7-9 and TRBJ1-2; possibly TRBD1 for D (5 bases). The CDR3 extends over 14 amino acids. CDR1 is SEHNR and CDR2 is FQNEAQ in the germline V gene (reference sequence). V lost 8 bases and J lost 10, with 23 bases in between. CDR3 nucleotides: TGTGCCAGCGGCAGGCTGGGGGGTCCACCTGACTACACCTTC. This encodes CASGRLGGPPDYTF.

The J gene is TRBJ2-1, the V gene TRBV25-1; the D is unclear. From germline, CDR1 is MGHDK and CDR2 SYGVNS. V was cut by 1 base and J by 3 bases, with 7 bases left in between. The CDR3 is 14 amino acids. The CDR3 sequence: CASSEFSFYNEQFF. As DNA, the CDR3 is TGTGCCAGCAGTGAATTTTCCTTCTACAATGAGCAGTTCTTC. Combining the CDR3 with reference TRBV25-1 and TRBJ2-1 gives the whole variable domain EADIYQTPRYLVIGTGKKITLECSQTMGHDKMYWYQQDPGMELHLIHYSYGVNSTEKGDLSSESTVSRIRTEHFPLTLESARPSHTSQYLCASSEFSFYNEQFFGPGTRLTVL.

The chain joins TRBV2 to TRBJ1-5; unclear D gene. The CDR3 covers 14 residues. V lost 3 bases, J lost 11 bases, and 17 bases lay in between. Germline V gene lookup returns CDR1 SNHLY and CDR2 FYNNEI. Here the CDR3 DNA reads TGTGCCAGCAGTGACCCCGGGCGGGCCCAAGCCCAGCATTTT. This codes for CASSDPGRAQAQHF. Combining the CDR3 with reference TRBV2 and TRBJ1-5 gives the whole variable domain EPEVTQTPSHQVTQMGQEVILRCVPISNHLYFYWYRQILGQKVEFLVSFYNNEISEKSEIFDDQFSVERPDGSNFTLKIRSTKLEDSAMYFCASSDPGRAQAQHFGDGTRLSIL.

This chain connects TRBV5-1 to TRBJ2-2; tentatively, D is TRBD1 (6 bases). Germline assignment: CDR1 SGHRS and CDR2 YFSETQ. The CDR3 spans 15 residues. V lost 1 base, J lost 6 bases, and 13 bases lay in between. The CDR3 nucleotides are TGCGCCAGCAGCTTGTTTGCAGGGGAACCCGGGGAGCTGTTTTTT. This codes for CASSLFAGEPGELFF.

The chain couples TRBV28 to TRBJ1-4, with a tentative D call TRBD1 (5 bases). Trimming removed 6 bases from V and 9 bases from J, with 8 bases in between. Germline values: CDR1 MDHEN, CDR2 SYDVKM. This CDR3 comprises 11 residues. The CDR3 DNA sequence: TGTGCCAGCAGCCGGACAAAAAAACTGTTTTTT. This encodes CASSRTKKLFF.

In nucleotides, the CDR3 is TGTGCCAGCATGGGGTGGGGACAGGGAATCACCGGGGAGCTGTTTTTT. It yields the protein CASMGWGQGITGELFF. The chain combines TRBV25-1 with TRBJ2-2, with 9 bases lining up with TRBD1. Germline loops: CDR1 MGHDK, CDR2 SYGVNS. The CDR3 extends over 16 amino acids. Trimming cost V 7 bases and J 4 bases; bases outside gene matches: 10.